This TCR beta chain was recovered during a study of T-cell memory formation after mild COVID-19. Findings and caveats of the study: Pre-infection memory carried some responding clones, suggesting that cross-reactive memory joined. Balance between CD4 and CD8 was seen in clones contracting day 15 to 85, and a CD4+ lean was seen in later expanders.

TCRdb called the 5' RACE reads again in MiXCR, with one record for every CDR3 protein. In the table there are 350,000 to 450,000 distinct CDR3 sequences, over 13% of which are singletons. Per germline, CDR1 SGHDT and CDR2 YYEEEE. The CDR3 sequence is 12 residues long. V was trimmed by 0 bases and J by 5 bases, leaving 4 bases between them. As concerns this clonotype: Its antigen is as yet unknown.

The J gene is TRBJ2-3, the V gene TRBV5-6; D gene ambiguous. Sequencing was performed on PBMCs or a T cell subset sorted from them (not recorded which). This receptor was taken from a man aged 18 to 29 who had mild COVID-19 (a few samples of this study predate the infection). Cell type and time point are not known. CDR3 sequence: CASSLGIDTQYF. The CDR3, as DNA: TGTGCCAGCAGCTTGGGAATAGATACGCAGTATTTT. The whole variable domain, filled in from reference TRBV5-6 and TRBJ2-3, reads DAGVTQSPTHLIKTRGQQVTLRCSPKSGHDTVSWYQQALGQGPQFIFQYYEEEERQRGNFPDRFSGHQFPNYSSELNVNALLLGDSALYLCASSLGIDTQYFGPGTRLTVL.